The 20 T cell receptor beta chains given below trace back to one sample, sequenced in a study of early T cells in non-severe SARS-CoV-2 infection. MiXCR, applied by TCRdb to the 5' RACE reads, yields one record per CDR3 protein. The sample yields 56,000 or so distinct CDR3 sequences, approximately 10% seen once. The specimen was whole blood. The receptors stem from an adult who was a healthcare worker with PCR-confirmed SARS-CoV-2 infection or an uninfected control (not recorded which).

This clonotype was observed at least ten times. In nucleotides, the CDR3 is TGTGCCAGCAGCCCGGCTAGCGGGGCTTCCTACAATGAGCAGTTCTTC. Translated, it gives CASSPASGASYNEQFF. This chain joins TRBV7-2 and TRBJ2-1; TRBD2 matches at 9 bases. The CDR3 runs to 16 residues. With V trimmed by 5 bases and J by 1 base, 6 bases remained unmatched. Germline V gene data show CDR1 as SGHTA and CDR2 as FQGNSA.

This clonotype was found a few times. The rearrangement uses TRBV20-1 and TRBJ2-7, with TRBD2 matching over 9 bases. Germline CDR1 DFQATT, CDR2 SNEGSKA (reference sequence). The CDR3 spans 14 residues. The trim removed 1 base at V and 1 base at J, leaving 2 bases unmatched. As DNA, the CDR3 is TGCAGTGCTAGAGTGCTAGCGGGATCCTACGAGCAGTACTTC. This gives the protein CSARVLAGSYEQYF.

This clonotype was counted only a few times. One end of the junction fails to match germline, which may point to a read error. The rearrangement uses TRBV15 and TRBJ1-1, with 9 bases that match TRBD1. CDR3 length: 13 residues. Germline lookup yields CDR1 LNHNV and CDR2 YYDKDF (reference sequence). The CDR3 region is CATSGETGGEAFF. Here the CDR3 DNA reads TGTGCCACCAGCGGAGAAACAGGGGGCGAAGCTTTCTTT.

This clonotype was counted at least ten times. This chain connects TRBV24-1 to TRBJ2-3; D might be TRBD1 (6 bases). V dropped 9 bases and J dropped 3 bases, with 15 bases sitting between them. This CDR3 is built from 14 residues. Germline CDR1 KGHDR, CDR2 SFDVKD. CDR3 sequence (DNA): TGTGCCACCGAATGGGGGCAAGGAACAGATACGCAGTATTTT. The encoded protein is CATEWGQGTDTQYF.

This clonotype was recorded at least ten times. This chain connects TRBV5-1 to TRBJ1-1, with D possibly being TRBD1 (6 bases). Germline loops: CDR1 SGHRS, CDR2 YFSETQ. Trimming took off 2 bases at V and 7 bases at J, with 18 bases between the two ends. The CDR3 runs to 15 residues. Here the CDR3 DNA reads TGCGCCAGCAGCTTAAAACAGGGCGGGCGGATTGAAGCTTTCTTT. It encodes CASSLKQGGRIEAFF.

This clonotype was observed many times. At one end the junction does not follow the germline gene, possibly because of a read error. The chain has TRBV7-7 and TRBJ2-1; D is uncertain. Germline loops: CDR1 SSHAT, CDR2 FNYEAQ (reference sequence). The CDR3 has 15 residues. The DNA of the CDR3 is TGTGCTAGCAGCTTCACCTATCGGGCCCAAGAGGAACAGTTCTTC. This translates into CASSFTYRAQEEQFF.

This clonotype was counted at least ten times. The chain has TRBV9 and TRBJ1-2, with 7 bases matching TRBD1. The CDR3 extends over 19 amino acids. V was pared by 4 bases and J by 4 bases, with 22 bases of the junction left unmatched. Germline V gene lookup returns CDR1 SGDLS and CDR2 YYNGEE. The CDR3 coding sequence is TGTGCCAGCAGCCAAAGGATGGAGGGGGCGTTCAGTTCCGGCTATGGCTACACCTTC. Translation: CASSQRMEGAFSSGYGYTF.

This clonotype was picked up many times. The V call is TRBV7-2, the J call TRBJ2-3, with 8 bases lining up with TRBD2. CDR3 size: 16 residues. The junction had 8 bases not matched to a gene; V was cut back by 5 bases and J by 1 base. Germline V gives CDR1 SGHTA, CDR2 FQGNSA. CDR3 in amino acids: CASSPRGGAGTDTQYF. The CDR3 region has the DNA TGTGCCAGCAGCCCCCGGGGGGGGGCAGGCACAGATACGCAGTATTTT.

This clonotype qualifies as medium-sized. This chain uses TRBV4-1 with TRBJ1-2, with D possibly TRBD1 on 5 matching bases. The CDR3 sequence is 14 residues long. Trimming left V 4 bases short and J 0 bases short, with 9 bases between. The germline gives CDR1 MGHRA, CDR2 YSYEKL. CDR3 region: CASSPPGSNYGYTF. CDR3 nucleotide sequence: TGCGCCAGCAGCCCCCCAGGGTCTAACTATGGCTACACCTTC.

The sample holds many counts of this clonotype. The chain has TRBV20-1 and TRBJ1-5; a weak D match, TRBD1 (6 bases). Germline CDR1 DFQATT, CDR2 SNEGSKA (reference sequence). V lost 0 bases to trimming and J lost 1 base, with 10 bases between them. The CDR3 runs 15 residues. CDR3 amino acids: CSAREGRGSNQPQHF. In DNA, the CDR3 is TGCAGTGCTAGAGAGGGCAGGGGAAGCAATCAGCCCCAGCATTTT.

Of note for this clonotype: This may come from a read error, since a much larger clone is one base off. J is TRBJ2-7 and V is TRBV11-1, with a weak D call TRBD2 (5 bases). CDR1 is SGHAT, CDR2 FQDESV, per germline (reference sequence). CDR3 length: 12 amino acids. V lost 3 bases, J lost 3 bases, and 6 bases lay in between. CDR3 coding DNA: TGTGCCAGCAGCTTCGAGGGCTACGAGCAGTACTTC. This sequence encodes CASSFEGYEQYF.

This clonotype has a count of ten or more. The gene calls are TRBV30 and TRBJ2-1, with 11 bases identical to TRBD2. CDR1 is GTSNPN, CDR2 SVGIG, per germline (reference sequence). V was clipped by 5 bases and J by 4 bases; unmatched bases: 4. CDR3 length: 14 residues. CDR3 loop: CAWGTSGPYNEQFF. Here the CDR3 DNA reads TGTGCCTGGGGGACTAGCGGACCGTACAATGAGCAGTTCTTC.

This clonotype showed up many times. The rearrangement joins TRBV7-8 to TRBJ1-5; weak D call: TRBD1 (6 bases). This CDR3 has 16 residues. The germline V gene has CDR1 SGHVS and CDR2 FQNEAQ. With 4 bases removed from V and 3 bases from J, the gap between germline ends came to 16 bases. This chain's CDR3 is CASSSLVGGNNQPQHF. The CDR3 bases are TGTGCCAGCAGCTCGCTCGTGGGGGGCAACAATCAGCCCCAGCATTTT.

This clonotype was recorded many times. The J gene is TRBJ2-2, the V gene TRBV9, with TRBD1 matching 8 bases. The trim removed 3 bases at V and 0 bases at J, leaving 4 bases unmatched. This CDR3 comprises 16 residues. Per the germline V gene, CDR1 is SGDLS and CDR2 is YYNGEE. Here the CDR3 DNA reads TGTGCCAGCAGCGAGGACAGGGCCGCGAACACCGGGGAGCTGTTTTTT. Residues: CASSEDRAANTGELFF.

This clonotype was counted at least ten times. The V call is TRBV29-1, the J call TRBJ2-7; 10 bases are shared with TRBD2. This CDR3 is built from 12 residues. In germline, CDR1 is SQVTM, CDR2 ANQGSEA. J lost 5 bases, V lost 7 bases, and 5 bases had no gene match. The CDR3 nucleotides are TGCAGCGCCCCCGGGACTAGCGACGAGCAGTACTTC. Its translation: CSAPGTSDEQYF.

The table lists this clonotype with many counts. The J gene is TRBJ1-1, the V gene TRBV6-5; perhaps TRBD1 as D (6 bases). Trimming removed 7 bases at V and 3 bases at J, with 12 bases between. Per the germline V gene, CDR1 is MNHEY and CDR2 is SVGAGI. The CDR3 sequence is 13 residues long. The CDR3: CASMGGWDTEAFF. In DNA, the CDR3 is TGTGCCAGCATGGGGGGCTGGGACACTGAAGCTTTCTTT.

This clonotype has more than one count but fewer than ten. CDR3: CASSPWGMREQYF. DNA of the CDR3: TGTGCCAGCAGTCCCTGGGGAATGCGCGAGCAGTACTTC. This chain connects TRBV7-3 to TRBJ2-7; D remains ambiguous. CDR1 and CDR2 from the germline V gene are SGHTA and FQGTGA. The CDR3 contains 13 residues. V dropped 6 bases and J dropped 6 bases, with 15 bases sitting between them.

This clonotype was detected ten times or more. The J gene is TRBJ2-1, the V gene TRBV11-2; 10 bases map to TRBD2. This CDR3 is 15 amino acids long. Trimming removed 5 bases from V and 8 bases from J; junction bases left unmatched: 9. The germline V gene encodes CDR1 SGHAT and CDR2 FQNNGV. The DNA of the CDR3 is TGTGCCAGCAGCCGCCTAGCGGGAGCTCGATATGAGCAGTTCTTC. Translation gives CASSRLAGARYEQFF.

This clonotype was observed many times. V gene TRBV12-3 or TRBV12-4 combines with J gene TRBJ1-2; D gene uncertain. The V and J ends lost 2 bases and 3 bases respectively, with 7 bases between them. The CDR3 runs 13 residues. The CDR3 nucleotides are TGTGCCAGCAGTTTATCGGAGCACTATGGCTACACCTTC. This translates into CASSLSEHYGYTF.

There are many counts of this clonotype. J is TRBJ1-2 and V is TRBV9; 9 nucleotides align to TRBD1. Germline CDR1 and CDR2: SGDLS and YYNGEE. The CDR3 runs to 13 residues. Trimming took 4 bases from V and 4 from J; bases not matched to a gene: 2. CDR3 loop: CASSQTGGYGYTF. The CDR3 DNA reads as TGTGCCAGCAGCCAGACAGGGGGCTATGGCTACACCTTC.